This TCR beta chain was identified in a study of CD8+ T cells in alopecia areata (dated by TCRdb to 2017 to 2018). With respect to the entire study: Treated patients were enrolled in an open-label pilot trial of oral tofacitinib, 5 to 10 mg twice daily, for moderate-to-severe alopecia areata. Patients received tofacitinib for 6 to 18 months and were then followed off drug for 6 months to check for delayed response and recurrence. For the treated patients, the SALT score, which quantifies what percentage of scalp surface area is affected, served as the measure of disease severity. High-throughput TCRbeta sequencing was used to examine T cell clonal expansion in alopecia areata in both the C3H/HeJ mouse model and human patients. On the human side, TCRbeta sequencing was run on scalp tissue and on sorted CD4+ and CD8+ peripheral blood T cells from healthy controls and from alopecia areata patients with either patchy or totalis/universalis disease. Tofacitinib-treated patients had biopsies at baseline and at 4 and 24 weeks of treatment, with a later scalp biopsy in several patients. Scalp clonality was compared across normal scalp (n=4), patchy alopecia areata scalp (n=8), and alopecia totalis/universalis scalp (n=8). RNA came from the PAXgene miRNA kit for fixed scalp, the miRNeasy kit for PBMCs, and the RNeasy kit for mouse skin. Amplification of TCRbeta CDR3 regions was done by immunoSEQ multiplex PCR using 35 Vbeta forward primers and 13 Jbeta reverse primers.

What the study reported, not specific to this receptor: Because the treated cohort was small and had just a single nonresponder, larger studies are needed to establish links between baseline CD8+ expansion and response. With tofacitinib, both scalp clonality and the number of expanded CD8+ clones among the top 100 scalp clones went down significantly. Many expanded lesional clones persisted in scalp and blood during tofacitinib treatment, which may partly explain relapse after stopping treatment. Higher clonality and more expanded CD8+ clones were observed in lesional scalp than in normal scalp, particularly in alopecia totalis/universalis, a finding suggestive of antigenic drive. Unlike mouse skin, which is dominated by gammadelta T cells, normal human skin has resident alphabeta T cells that are also sequenced, and this complicates analysis of the scalp TCR repertoire. Compared with mice, TCR sequences shared between patients were less clear, possibly partly because of HLA diversity across the patient population.

This clone was counted a few times. Its binding antigen is unknown. No base-level quality is on record; no much larger clone is a single base apart. Other DNA sequences of this sample code for an identical CDR3. Library creation used the immunoSEQ multiplex PCR assay. RNA was extracted from all samples and reverse transcribed into cDNA, which served as template for TCR sequencing. First-strand cDNA was synthesized using SuperScript III with a 2:1 mix of oligo-dT and random hexamers. A synthetic immune receptor repertoire was used to assess amplification bias, and residual bias was removed computationally. Turning to the authors' computational methods: Raw reads were preprocessed for error removal, and CDR3 was defined according to IMGT conventions as running from the conserved cysteine to phenylalanine. Clonality was calculated as 1 minus Shannon entropy normalized by log2 of the number of productive unique TCRs. Whether scalp clones were CD4 or CD8 was inferred by matching scalp TCRbeta sequences against CD4 and CD8 repertoires sorted from blood. TCRdb stores this immuneACCESS table with in-frame sequences only. Part of the clones is absent; in the studies checked, under half of the shortfall reflects unresolved V genes, and no reason is known for the rest. That table supplies the V and J calls and clone size; D and trimming were determined from the DNA. This sample holds more than 150,000 clones; about 51% were observed only once. Around 9.1% of the sample is held by the ten biggest clonotypes.

V lost 0 bases and J lost 3 bases, and the count of bases not matched to a germline gene is 0. Including the terminal cysteine and phenylalanine, the CDR3 comprises 14 residues. The CDR3 DNA has 42 bases and is translated from base 1. CDR1 and CDR2 are drawn from the germline V gene: KGHSH, LQKENI. The sample's treatment or condition label, in plain terms: oral pan-JAK inhibitor, 5-10 mg twice daily. Lesional scalp punch biopsies and peripheral blood were obtained from alopecia areata patients. PBMCs were isolated by density centrifugation and stained for CD3, CD4 and CD8, and CD4+ and CD8+ T cells were sorted on a FACSAria.

The starting material was CD8+ T cells sorted from blood, obtained around week 53, from a patient treated with tofacitinib. The receptor's source is a human donor with alopecia areata. The chain joins TRBV18 to TRBJ2-7, and 9 junctional nucleotides match TRBD1. CDR3 sequence: CASSPPGQGYEQYF. The base sequence is TGTGCCAGCTCACCACCGGGACAGGGCTACGAGCAGTACTTC.